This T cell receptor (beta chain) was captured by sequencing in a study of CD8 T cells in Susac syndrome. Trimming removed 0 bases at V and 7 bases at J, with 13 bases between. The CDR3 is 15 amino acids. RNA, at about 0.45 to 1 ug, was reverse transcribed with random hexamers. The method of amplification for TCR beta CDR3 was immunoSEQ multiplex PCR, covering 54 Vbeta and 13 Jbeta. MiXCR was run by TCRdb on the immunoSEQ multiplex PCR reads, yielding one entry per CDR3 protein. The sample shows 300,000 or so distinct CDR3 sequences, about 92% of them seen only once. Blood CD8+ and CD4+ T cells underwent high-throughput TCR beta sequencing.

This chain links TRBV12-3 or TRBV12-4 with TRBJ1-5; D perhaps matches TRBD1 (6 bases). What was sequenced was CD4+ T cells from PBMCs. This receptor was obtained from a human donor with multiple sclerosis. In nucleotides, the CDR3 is TGTGCCAGCAGTTTAGCCACAGGGAGGGACCAGCCCCAGCATTTT. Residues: CASSLATGRDQPQHF.